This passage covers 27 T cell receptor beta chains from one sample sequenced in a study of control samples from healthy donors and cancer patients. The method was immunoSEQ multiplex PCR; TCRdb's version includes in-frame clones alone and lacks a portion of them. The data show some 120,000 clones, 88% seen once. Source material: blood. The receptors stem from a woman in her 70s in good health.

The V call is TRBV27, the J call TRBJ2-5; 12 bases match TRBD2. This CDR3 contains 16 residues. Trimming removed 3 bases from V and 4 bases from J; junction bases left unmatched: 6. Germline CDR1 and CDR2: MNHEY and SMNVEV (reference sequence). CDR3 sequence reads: CASSLVASGGGETQYF. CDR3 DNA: TGTGCCAGCAGTTTGGTTGCTAGCGGGGGGGGAGAGACCCAGTACTTC.

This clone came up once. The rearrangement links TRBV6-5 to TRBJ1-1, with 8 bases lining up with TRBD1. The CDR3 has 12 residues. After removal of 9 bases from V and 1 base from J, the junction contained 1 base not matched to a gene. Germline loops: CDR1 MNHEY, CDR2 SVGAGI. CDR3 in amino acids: CASDRGNTEAFF. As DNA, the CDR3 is TGTGCCAGTGACAGGGGGAACACTGAAGCTTTCTTT.

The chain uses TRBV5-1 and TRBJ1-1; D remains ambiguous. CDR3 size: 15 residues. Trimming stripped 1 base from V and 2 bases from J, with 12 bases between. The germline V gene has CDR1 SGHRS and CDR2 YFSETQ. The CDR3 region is CASSLSGQLNTEAFF. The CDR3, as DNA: TGCGCCAGCAGCTTGTCGGGTCAACTTAACACTGAAGCTTTCTTT.

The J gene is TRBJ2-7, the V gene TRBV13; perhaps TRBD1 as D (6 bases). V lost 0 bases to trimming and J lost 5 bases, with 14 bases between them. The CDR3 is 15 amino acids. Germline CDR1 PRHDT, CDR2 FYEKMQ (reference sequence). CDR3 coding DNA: TGTGCCAGCAGCTTAGGCGGCAGGGGTTGGGACGAGCAGTACTTC. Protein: CASSLGGRGWDEQYF. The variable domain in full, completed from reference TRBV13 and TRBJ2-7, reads AAGVIQSPRHLIKEKRETATLKCYPIPRHDTVYWYQQGPGQDPQFLISFYEKMQSDKGSIPDRFSAQQFSDYHSELNMSSLELGDSALYFCASSLGGRGWDEQYFGPGTRLTVT.

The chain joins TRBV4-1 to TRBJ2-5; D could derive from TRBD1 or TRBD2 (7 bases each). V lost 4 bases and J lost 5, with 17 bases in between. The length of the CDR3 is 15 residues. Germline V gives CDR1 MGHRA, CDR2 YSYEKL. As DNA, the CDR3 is TGCGCCAGCAGCCTCAGGGGGGGGCTCGGGGAGACCCAGTACTTC. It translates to CASSLRGGLGETQYF.

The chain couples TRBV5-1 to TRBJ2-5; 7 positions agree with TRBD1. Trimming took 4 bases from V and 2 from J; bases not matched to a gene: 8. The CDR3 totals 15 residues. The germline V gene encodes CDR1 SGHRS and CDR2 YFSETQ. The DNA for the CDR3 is TGCGCCAGCAGCCTTATACCGGGACAGCAAGAGACCCAGTACTTC. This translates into CASSLIPGQQETQYF.

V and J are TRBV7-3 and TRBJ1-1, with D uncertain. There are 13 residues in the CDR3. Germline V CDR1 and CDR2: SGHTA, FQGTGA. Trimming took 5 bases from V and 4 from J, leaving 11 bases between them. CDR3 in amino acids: CASSERGTTEAFF. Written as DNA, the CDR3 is TGTGCCAGCAGCGAGCGGGGTACCACTGAAGCTTTCTTT.

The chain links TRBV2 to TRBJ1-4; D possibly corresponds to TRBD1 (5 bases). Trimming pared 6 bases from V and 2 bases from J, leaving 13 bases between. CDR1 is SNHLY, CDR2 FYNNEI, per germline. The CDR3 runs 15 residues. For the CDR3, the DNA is TGTGCCAGCAGGGGGGACTTTTTGACTAATGAAAAACTGTTTTTT. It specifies CASRGDFLTNEKLFF.

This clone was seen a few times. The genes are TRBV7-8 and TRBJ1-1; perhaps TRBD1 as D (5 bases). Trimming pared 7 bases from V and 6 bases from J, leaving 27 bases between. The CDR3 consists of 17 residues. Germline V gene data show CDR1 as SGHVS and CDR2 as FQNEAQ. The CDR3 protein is CASTQNAEVGGFAEAFF. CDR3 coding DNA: TGTGCCAGCACCCAAAACGCCGAAGTGGGGGGATTTGCTGAAGCTTTCTTT.

In DNA form, the CDR3 reads TGCAGCGGCTCGGTGGGTGTCGGCACCGGGGAGCTGTTTTTT. Encoded protein: CSGSVGVGTGELFF. The chain joins TRBV29-1 to TRBJ2-2; the D is unclear. Trimming took 7 bases from V and 4 from J, leaving 16 bases between them. Germline-derived CDR1 and CDR2 are SQVTM and ANQGSEA. The CDR3 runs 14 residues.

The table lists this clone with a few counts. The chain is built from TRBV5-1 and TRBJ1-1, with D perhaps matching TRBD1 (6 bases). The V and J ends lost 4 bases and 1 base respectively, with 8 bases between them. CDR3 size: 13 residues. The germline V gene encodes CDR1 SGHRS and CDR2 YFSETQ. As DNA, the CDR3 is TGCGCCAGCAGCACGGGACAGAACACTGAAGCTTTCTTT. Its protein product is CASSTGQNTEAFF.

The CDR3 reads CASSPQGAEGNTIYF. DNA for the CDR3: TGTGCCAGCAGCCCACAGGGGGCAGAGGGAAACACCATATATTTT. V usage is TRBV7-9 and J usage is TRBJ1-3; TRBD1 agrees at 9 bases. The CDR3 runs to 15 residues. The germline V gene has CDR1 SEHNR and CDR2 FQNEAQ (reference sequence). Losses at the gene ends were 5 bases for V and 4 bases for J; bases not matched to a gene: 6.

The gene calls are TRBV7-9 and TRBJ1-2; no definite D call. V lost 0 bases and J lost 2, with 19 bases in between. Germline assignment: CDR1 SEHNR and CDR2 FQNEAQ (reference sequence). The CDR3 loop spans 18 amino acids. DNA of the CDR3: TGTGCCAGCAGCTTAGCGAATTCGCGGCAGGTCGGGAACTATGGCTACACCTTC. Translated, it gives CASSLANSRQVGNYGYTF.

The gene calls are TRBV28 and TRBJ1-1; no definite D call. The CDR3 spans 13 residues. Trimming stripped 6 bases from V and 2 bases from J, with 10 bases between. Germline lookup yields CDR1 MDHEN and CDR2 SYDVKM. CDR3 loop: CASSERANTEAFF. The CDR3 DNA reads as TGTGCCAGCAGCGAGCGGGCAAACACTGAAGCTTTCTTT.

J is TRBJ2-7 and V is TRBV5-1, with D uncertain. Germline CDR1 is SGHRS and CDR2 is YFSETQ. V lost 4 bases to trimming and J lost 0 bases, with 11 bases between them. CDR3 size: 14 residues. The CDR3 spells CASSLDLISYEQYF. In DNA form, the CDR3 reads TGCGCCAGCAGCCTGGATCTGATCTCCTACGAGCAGTACTTC. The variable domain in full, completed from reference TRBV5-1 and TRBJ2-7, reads KAGVTQTPRYLIKTRGQQVTLSCSPISGHRSVSWYQQTPGQGLQFLFEYFSETQRNKGNFPGRFSGRQFSNSRSEMNVSTLELGDSALYLCASSLDLISYEQYFGPGTRLTVT.

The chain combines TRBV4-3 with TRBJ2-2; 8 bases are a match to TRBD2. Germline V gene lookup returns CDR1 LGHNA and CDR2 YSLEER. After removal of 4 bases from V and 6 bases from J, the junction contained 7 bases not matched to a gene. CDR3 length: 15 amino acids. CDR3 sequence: CASSPLAGGAGELFF. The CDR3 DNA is TGCGCCAGCAGCCCACTCGCGGGGGGCGCCGGGGAGCTGTTTTTT.

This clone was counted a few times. CDR3 sequence: CASSPPTGRGQPQHF. The DNA of the CDR3 is TGTGCCAGCAGCCCGCCCACAGGGCGAGGTCAGCCCCAGCATTTT. V is TRBV7-8 and J is TRBJ1-5, with a weak D call TRBD1 (6 bases). Trimming shortened V by 5 bases and J by 6 bases, and 17 bases separated the two germline ends. The CDR3 loop spans 15 amino acids. The germline V gene encodes CDR1 SGHVS and CDR2 FQNEAQ. The full variable domain, completed using reference TRBV7-8 and TRBJ1-5, is GAGVSQSPRYKVAKRGQDVALRCDPISGHVSLFWYQQALGQGPEFLTYFQNEAQLDKSGLPSDRFFAERPEGSVSTLKIQRTQQEDSAVYLCASSPPTGRGQPQHFGDGTRLSIL.

The CDR3 DNA is TGTGCCAGCAGCCACGAGGGGAGGGGATGGGATTCACCCCTCCACTTT. It encodes CASSHEGRGWDSPLHF. This chain joins TRBV3-1 (or the pseudogene TRBV3-2) and TRBJ1-6; possible D gene TRBD1, 5 bases. Germline loops: CDR1 LGHDT, CDR2 YNNKEL (reference sequence). The CDR3 spans 16 residues. V shed 3 bases and J shed 8 bases, with 17 bases lying between them.

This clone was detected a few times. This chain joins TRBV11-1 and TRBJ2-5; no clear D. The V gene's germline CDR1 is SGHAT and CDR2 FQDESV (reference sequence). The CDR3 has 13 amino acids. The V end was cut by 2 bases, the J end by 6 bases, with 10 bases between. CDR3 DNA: TGTGCCAGCAGCTTACCCCTACAGAAGACCCAGTACTTC. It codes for CASSLPLQKTQYF. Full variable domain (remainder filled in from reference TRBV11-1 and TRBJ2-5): EAEVAQSPRYKITEKSQAVAFWCDPISGHATLYWYRQILGQGPELLVQFQDESVVDDSQLPKDRFSAERLKGVDSTLKIQPAELGDSAMYLCASSLPLQKTQYFGPGTRLLVL.

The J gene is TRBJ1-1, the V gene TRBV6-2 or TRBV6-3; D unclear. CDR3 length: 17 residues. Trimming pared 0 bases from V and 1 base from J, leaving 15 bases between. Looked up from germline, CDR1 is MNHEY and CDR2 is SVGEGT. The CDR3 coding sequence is TGTGCCAGCAGTTACTCGAAGGTTGGCGGAACGAACACTGAAGCTTTCTTT. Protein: CASSYSKVGGTNTEAFF.

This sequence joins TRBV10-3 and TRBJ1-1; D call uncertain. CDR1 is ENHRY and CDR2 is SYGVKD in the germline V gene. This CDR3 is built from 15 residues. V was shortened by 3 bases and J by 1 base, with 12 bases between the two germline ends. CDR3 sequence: CAISEGWERNTEAFF. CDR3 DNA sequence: TGTGCCATCAGTGAAGGGTGGGAGAGGAACACTGAAGCTTTCTTT.

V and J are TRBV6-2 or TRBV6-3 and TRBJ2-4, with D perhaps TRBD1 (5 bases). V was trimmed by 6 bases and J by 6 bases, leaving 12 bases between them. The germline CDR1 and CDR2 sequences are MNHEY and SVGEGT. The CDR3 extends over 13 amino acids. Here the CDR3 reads CASSPLRGNIQYF. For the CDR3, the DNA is TGTGCCAGCAGCCCTCTTAGGGGAAACATTCAGTACTTC.

For the CDR3, the DNA is TGCGCCAGCAGTGTGGGCACCAACACTGAAGCTTTCTTT. Residues: CASSVGTNTEAFF. The chain links TRBV10-1 to TRBJ1-1; D is unclear. The CDR3 length is 13 residues. Germline lookup yields CDR1 WNHNN and CDR2 SYGVQD (reference sequence). V shed 4 bases and J shed 2 bases, with 8 bases lying between them.

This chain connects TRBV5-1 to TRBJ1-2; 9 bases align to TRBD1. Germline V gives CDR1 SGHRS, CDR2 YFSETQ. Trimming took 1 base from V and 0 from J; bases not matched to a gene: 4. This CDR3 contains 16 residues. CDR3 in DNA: TGCGCCAGCAGCTTGACAGGGGGCCTAGCTAACTATGGCTACACCTTC. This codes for CASSLTGGLANYGYTF.

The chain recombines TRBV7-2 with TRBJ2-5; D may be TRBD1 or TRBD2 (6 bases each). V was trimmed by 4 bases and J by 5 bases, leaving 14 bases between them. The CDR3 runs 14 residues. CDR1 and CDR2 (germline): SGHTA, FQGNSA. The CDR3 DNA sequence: TGTGCCAGCAGCTCACAGGGAGGTGGGGAGACCCAGTACTTC. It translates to CASSSQGGGETQYF.

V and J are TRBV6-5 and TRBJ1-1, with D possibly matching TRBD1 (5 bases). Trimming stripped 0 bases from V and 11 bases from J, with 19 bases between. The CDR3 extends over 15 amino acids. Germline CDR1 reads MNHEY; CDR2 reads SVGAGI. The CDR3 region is CASSYSPGTRGAAFF. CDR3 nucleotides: TGTGCCAGCAGTTACTCGCCCGGGACTCGAGGGGCCGCTTTCTTT.

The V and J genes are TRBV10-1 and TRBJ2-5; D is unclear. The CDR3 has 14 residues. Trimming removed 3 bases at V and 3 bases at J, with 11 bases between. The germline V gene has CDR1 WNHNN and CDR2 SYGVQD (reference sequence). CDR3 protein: CASSDTNREETQYF. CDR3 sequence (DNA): TGCGCCAGCAGTGACACTAATAGAGAAGAGACCCAGTACTTC.